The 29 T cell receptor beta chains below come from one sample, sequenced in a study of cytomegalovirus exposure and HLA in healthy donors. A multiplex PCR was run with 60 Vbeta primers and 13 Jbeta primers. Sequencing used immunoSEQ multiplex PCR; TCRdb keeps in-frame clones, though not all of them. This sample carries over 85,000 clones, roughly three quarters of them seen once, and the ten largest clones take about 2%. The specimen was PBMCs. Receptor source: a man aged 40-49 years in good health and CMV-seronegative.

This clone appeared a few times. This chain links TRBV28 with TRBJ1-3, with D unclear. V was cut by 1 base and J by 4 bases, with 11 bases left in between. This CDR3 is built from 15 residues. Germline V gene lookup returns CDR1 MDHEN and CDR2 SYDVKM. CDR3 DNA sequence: TGTGCCAGCAGTTTATCTGGGCAGTCAGGAAACACCATATATTTT. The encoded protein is CASSLSGQSGNTIYF.

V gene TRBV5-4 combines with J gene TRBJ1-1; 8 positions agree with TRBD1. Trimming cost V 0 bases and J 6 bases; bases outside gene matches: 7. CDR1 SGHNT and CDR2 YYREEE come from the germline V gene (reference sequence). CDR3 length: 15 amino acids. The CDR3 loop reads CASSLAPRTGPEAFF. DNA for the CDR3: TGTGCCAGCAGCTTGGCCCCTCGGACAGGGCCTGAAGCTTTCTTT.

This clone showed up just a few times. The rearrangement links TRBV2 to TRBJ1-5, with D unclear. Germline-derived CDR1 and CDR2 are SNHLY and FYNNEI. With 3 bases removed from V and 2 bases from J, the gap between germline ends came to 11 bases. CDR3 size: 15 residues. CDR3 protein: CASSDPLSGNQPQHF. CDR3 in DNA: TGTGCCAGCAGTGATCCCCTCAGCGGCAATCAGCCCCAGCATTTT.

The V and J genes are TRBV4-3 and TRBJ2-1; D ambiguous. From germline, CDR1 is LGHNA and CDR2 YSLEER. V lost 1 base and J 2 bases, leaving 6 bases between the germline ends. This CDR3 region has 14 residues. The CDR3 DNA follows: TGCGCCAGCAGCCAAGGCCTACCCTACAATGAGCAGTTCTTC. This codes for CASSQGLPYNEQFF.

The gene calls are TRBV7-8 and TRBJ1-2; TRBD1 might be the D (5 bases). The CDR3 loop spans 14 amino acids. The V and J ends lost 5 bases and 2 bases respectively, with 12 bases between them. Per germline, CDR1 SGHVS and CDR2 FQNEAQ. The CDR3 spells CASSVEEGNYGYTF. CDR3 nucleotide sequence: TGTGCCAGCAGCGTTGAGGAGGGGAACTATGGCTACACCTTC.

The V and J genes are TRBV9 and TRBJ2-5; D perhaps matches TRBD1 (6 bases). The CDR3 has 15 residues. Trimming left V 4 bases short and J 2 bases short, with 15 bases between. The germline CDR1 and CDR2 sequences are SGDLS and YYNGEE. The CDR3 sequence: CASSLRQGQQETQYF. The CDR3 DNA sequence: TGTGCCAGCAGCCTAAGGCAGGGACAACAAGAGACCCAGTACTTC.

CDR3 region: CSVEGGVNTEAFF. In nucleotides, the CDR3 is TGCAGCGTTGAGGGGGGAGTGAACACTGAAGCTTTCTTT. The rearrangement uses TRBV29-1 and TRBJ1-1; weak D call: TRBD1 (5 bases). CDR3 length equals 13 residues. Germline CDR1 and CDR2: SQVTM and ANQGSEA. Between the trimmed V and J ends, which lost 3 bases and 0 bases, there was a span of 8 bases. The whole variable domain, filled in from reference TRBV29-1 and TRBJ1-1, reads SAVISQKPSRDICQRGTSLTIQCQVDSQVTMMFWYRQQPGQSLTLIATANQGSEATYESGFVIDKFPISRPNLTFSTLTVSNMSPEDSSIYLCSVEGGVNTEAFFGQGTRLTVV.

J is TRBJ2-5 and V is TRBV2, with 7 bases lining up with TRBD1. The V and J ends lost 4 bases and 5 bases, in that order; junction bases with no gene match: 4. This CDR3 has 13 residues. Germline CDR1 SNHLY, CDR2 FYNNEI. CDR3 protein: CASSGQGGETQYF. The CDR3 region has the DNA TGTGCCAGCAGTGGACAGGGCGGGGAGACCCAGTACTTC. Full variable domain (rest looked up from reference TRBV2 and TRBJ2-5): EPEVTQTPSHQVTQMGQEVILRCVPISNHLYFYWYRQILGQKVEFLVSFYNNEISEKSEIFDDQFSVERPDGSNFTLKIRSTKLEDSAMYFCASSGQGGETQYFGPGTRLLVL.

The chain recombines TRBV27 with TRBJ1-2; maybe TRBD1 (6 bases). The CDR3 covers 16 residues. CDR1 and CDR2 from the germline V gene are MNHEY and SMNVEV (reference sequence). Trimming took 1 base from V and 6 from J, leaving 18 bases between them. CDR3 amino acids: CASSLYGTTSDDGYTF. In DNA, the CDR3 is TGTGCCAGCAGTTTATATGGGACAACATCCGATGATGGCTACACCTTC.

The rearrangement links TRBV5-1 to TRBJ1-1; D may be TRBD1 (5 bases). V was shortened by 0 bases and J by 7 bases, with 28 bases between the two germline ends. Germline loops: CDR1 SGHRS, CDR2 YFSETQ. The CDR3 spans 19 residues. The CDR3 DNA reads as TGCGCCAGCAGCTTGGGCAGGGTTCAGTTCGCCGACCAACTTGGTGAAGCTTTCTTT. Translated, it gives CASSLGRVQFADQLGEAFF. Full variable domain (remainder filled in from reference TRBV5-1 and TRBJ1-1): KAGVTQTPRYLIKTRGQQVTLSCSPISGHRSVSWYQQTPGQGLQFLFEYFSETQRNKGNFPGRFSGRQFSNSRSEMNVSTLELGDSALYLCASSLGRVQFADQLGEAFFGQGTRLTVV.

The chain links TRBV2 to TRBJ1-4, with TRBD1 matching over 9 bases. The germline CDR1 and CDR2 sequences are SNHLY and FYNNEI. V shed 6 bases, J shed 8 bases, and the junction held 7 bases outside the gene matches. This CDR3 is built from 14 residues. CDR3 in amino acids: CASRRQGVWEKLFF. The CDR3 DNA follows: TGTGCCAGCAGGCGACAGGGGGTGTGGGAAAAACTGTTTTTT.

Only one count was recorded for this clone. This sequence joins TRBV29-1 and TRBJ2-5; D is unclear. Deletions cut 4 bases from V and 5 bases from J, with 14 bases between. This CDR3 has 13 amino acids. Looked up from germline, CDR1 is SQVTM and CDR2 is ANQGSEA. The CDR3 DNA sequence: TGCAGCGTTGTAGTCGTGTTCGGGGAGACCCAGTACTTC. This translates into CSVVVVFGETQYF.

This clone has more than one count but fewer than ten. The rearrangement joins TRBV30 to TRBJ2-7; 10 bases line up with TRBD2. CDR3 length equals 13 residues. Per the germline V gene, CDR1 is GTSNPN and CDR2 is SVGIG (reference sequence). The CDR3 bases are TGTGCTTCAAGCGGGGGGGCCTTCTACGAGCAGTACTTC. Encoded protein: CASSGGAFYEQYF.

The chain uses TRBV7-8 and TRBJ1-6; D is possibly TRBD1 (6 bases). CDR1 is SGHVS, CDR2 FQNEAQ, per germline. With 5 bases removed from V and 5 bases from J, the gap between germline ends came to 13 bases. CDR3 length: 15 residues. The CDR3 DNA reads TGTGCCAGCAGCGGTTCGGGACAAAATAATTCACCCCTCCACTTT. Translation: CASSGSGQNNSPLHF.

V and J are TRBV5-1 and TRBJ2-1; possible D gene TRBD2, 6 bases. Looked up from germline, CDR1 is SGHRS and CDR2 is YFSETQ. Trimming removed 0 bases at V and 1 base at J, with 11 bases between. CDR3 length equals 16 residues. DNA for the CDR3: TGCGCCAGCAGCTTGGTCGCAGGGAGGTCCTACAATGAGCAGTTCTTC. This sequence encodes CASSLVAGRSYNEQFF.

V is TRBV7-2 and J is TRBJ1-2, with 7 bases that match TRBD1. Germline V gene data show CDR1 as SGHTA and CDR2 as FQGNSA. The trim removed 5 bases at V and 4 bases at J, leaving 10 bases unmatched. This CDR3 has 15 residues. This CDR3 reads CASSLRQGTSYGYTF. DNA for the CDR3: TGTGCCAGCAGCCTGCGACAGGGAACCTCCTATGGCTACACCTTC. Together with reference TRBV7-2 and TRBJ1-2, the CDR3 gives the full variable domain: GAGVSQSPSNKVTEKGKDVELRCDPISGHTALYWYRQSLGQGLEFLIYFQGNSAPDKSGLPSDRFSAERTGGSVSTLTIQRTQQEDSAVYLCASSLRQGTSYGYTFGSGTRLTVV.

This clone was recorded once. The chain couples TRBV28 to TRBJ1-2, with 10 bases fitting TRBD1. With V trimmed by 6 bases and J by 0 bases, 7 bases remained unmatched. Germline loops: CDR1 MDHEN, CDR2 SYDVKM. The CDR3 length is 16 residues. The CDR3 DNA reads TGTGCCAGCAGCCCCGGGACAGGGGCCCCTAACTATGGCTACACCTTC. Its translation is CASSPGTGAPNYGYTF.

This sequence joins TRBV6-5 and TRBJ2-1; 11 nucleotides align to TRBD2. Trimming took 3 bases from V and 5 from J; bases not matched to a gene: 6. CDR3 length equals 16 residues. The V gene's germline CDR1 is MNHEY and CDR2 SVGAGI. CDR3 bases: TGTGCCAGCAGTTATGGGCTAGCGGGAGGAGACAATGAGCAGTTCTTC. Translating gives CASSYGLAGGDNEQFF.

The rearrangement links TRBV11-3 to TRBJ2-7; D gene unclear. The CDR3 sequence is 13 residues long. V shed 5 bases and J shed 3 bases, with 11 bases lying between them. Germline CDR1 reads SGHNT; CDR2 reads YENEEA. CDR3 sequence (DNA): TGTGCCAGCAGCGCAGCGACCAACTACGAGCAGTACTTC. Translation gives CASSAATNYEQYF.

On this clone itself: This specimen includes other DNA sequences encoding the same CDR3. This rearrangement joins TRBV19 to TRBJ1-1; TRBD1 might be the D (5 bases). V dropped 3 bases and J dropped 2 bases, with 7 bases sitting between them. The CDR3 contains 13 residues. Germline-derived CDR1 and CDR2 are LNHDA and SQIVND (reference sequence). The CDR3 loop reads CASSIQGNTEAFF. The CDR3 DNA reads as TGTGCCAGTAGTATTCAGGGTAACACTGAAGCTTTCTTT.

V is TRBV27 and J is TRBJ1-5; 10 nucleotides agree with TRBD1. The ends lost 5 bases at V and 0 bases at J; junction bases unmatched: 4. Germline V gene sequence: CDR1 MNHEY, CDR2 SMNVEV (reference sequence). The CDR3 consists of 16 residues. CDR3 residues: CASSPRTGGSNQPQHF. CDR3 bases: TGTGCCAGCAGTCCCCGGACAGGGGGTAGCAATCAGCCCCAGCATTTT.

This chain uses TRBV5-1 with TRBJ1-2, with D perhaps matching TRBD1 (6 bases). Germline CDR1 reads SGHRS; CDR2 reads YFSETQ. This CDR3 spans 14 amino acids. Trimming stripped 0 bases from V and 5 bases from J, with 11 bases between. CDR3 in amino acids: CASSLAGESYGYTF. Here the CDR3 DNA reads TGCGCCAGCAGCTTGGCAGGGGAGTCGTATGGCTACACCTTC.

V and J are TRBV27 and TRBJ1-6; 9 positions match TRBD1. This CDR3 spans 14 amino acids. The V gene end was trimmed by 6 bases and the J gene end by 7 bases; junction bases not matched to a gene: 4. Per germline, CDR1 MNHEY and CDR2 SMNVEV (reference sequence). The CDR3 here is CASSTGQGNSPLHF. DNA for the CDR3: TGTGCCAGCAGCACGGGACAGGGAAATTCACCCCTCCACTTT.

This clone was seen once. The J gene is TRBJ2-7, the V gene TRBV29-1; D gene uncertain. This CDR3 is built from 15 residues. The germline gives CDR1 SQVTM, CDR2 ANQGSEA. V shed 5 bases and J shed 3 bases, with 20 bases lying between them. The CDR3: CSVTDTARIRYEQYF. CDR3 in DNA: TGCAGCGTTACCGATACGGCCAGGATACGCTACGAGCAGTACTTC.

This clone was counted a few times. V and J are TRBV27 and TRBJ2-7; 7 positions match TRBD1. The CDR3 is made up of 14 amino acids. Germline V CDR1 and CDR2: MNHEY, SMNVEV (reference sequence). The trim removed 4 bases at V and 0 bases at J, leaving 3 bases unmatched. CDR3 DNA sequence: TGTGCCAGCAGTTACGGGACAGACTCCTACGAGCAGTACTTC. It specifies CASSYGTDSYEQYF.

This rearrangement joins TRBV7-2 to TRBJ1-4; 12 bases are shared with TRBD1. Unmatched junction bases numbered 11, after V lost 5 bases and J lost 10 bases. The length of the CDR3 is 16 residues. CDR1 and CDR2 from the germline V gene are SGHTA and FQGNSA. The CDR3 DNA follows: TGTGCCAGCAGCGTGGCCTCCGGGACAGGGGGCGGAAAACTGTTTTTT. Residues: CASSVASGTGGGKLFF.

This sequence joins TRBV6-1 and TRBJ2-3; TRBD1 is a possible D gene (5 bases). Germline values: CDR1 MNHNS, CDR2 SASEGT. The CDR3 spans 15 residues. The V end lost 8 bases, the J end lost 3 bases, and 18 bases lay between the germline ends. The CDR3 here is CASPPVWGRTDTQYF. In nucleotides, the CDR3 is TGTGCCAGCCCTCCGGTGTGGGGCCGAACAGATACGCAGTATTTT.

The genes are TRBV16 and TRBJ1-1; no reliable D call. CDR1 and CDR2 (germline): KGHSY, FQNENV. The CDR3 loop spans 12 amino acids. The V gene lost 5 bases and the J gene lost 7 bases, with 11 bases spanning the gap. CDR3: CASSFMQDEAFF. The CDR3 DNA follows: TGTGCCAGCAGCTTCATGCAGGATGAAGCTTTCTTT.

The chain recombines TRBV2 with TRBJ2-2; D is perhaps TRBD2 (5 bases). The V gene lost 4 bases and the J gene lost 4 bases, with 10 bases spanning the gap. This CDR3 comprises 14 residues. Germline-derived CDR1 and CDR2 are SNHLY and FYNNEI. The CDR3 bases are TGTGCCAGCAGTGGCCAGCGGTCCACCGGGGAGCTGTTTTTT. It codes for CASSGQRSTGELFF.